A selection of T cell receptor beta chains follows, all from one sample in a study of T cell repertoires in cytomegalovirus infection. Using its own MiXCR run on the reads, TCRdb lists one record per CDR3 protein. The profile shows fewer than 900,000 distinct CDR3 sequences, around 29% of them singletons. The antigens these receptors bind are not known. Material: cultured CD8+ T cells from PBMCs, obtained from culture after CMV antigen stimulation. The receptors shown here come from a human donor in good health (CMV status not recorded). Some clones in this sample may be carry-over from other donors' samples. Both conserved end residues are part of each CDR3.

v_gene	j_gene	CDR3aa
TRBV5-6	TRBJ2-3	CASSLSVRPSTDTQYF
TRBV28	TRBJ2-1	CASSLGASGFYNEQFF
TRBV6-5	TRBJ1-2	CASSWLGEPRYGYTF
TRBV29-1	TRBJ2-7	CSIAGQDSYEQYF
TRBV7-9	TRBJ2-2	CASNGPGDGELFF
TRBV29-1	TRBJ2-1	CSVEERHINEQFF
TRBV11-1	TRBJ1-1	CASSFARVNIRVSEAFF
TRBV27	TRBJ2-2	CASSDYSYSNTGELFF
TRBV25-1	TRBJ2-5	CASSEHLGTQETQYF
TRBV11-2	TRBJ2-7	CASSGMGRSYEQYF
TRBV7-6	TRBJ2-2	CASSPPLGSGELFF
TRBV7-6	TRBJ1-4	CASSLAARNLNEKLFF
TRBV9	TRBJ2-5	CASSLLRTSDGETQYF
TRBV27	TRBJ2-5	CASSLGGDLQETQYF
TRBV10-3	TRBJ2-6	CAISVPGQGTPGANVLTF
TRBV7-8	TRBJ1-1	CASTFEKAMNTEAFF
TRBV12-3/TRBV12-4	TRBJ2-7	CASSFRDSRVDEQYF
TRBV7-9	TRBJ2-1	CASRPSGGANEQFF
TRBV12-5	TRBJ2-7	CASGLGTGSEQYF
TRBV19	TRBJ2-3	CASSIAAGPKQYF
TRBV24-1	TRBJ2-7	CATSDLVVYEQYF
TRBV12-3/TRBV12-4	TRBJ2-3	CASTDTDTQYF
TRBV27	TRBJ2-5	CASSSPVTETQYF
TRBV7-4	TRBJ1-1	CASSIPLGGTEAFF
TRBV7-6	TRBJ2-6	CASSSRVSGANVLTF
TRBV11-3	TRBJ2-7	CASSEPTGGLHEQYF
TRBV4-1	TRBJ2-1	CASSQEKGARNEQFF
TRBV4-3	TRBJ2-1	CASSQDLLNEQFF
TRBV28	TRBJ1-4	CASSLLAVGTNEKLFF
TRBV28	TRBJ2-1	CASGAGAQGVGEQFF
TRBV12-3/TRBV12-4	TRBJ2-5	CASSRTGLGETQYF
TRBV20-1	TRBJ2-2	CSARTSGDTGELFF
TRBV19	TRBJ2-2	CASIPDRMNTGELFF
TRBV29-1	TRBJ1-1	CSVEEWNTEAFF
TRBV7-8	TRBJ2-7	CASSFREDRALNEQYF
TRBV10-3	TRBJ2-1	CAITSRYHEQFF
TRBV7-6	TRBJ1-2	CALGGNYGYTF
TRBV12-3/TRBV12-4	TRBJ1-1	CASSFGGASTEAFF
TRBV18	TRBJ1-6	CASSPPVGGANSPLHF